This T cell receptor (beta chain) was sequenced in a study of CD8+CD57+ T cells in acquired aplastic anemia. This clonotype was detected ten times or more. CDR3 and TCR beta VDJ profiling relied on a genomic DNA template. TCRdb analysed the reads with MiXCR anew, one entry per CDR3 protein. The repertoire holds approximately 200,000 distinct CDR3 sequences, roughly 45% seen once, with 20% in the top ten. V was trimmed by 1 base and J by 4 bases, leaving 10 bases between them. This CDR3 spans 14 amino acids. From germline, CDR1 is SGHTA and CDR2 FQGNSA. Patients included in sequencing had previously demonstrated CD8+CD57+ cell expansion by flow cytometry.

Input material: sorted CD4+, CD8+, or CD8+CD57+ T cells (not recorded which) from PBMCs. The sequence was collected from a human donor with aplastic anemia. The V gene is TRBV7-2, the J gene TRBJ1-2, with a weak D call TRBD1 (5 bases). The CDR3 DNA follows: TGTGCCAGCAGCTTAGGGGGGGGTACCTATGGCTACACCTTC. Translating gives CASSLGGGTYGYTF.